The rows below give T cell receptor beta chains drawn from one sample of a study of CD8+ T cells in alopecia areata. Generated by immunoSEQ multiplex PCR, the TCRdb table keeps only in-frame clones and is missing some. The repertoire has over 150,000 clones, around three fifths of them found once; the top ten carry approximately 4.9%. Sequenced sample: CD8+ T cells sorted from blood. The receptor source for this set is a human donor in good health. The CDR3 runs from the conserved cysteine through the conserved F or W. The D gene is left open where the match is weak. Size is omitted from some rows. Given values are once, few, many or a class for expanded clones.

D gene	clone size	V gene	J gene	CDR3 protein	CDR3 DNA
NA	few	TRBV29-1	TRBJ2-5	CSFSRPLESETQYF	TGCAGCTTCTCTCGTCCGTTGGAATCAGAGACCCAGTACTTC
NA	once	TRBV4-1	TRBJ2-7	CASSHETRSPYEQYF	TGCGCCAGCAGCCATGAGACACGATCGCCCTACGAGCAGTACTTC
NA	NA	TRBV6-5	TRBJ2-5	CASSYGSSQETQYF	TGTGCCAGCAGTTACGGTAGCAGCCAAGAGACCCAGTACTTC
NA	NA	TRBV29-1	TRBJ1-1	CSVVNTEAFF	TGCAGCGTTGTTAACACTGAAGCTTTCTTT
NA	NA	TRBV9	TRBJ2-6	CASMGPSGANVLTF	TGTGCCAGCATGGGGCCCTCTGGGGCCAACGTCCTGACTTTC
TRBD2	few	TRBV9	TRBJ2-1	CASSVETSGGAHEQFF	TGTGCCAGCAGCGTAGAGACTAGCGGGGGGGCCCATGAGCAGTTCTTC
NA	NA	TRBV15	TRBJ2-7	CATSRTGLSYEQYF	TGTGCCACCAGCAGGACAGGTCTTTCCTACGAGCAGTACTTC
NA	NA	TRBV30	TRBJ1-2	CAWSAGPLGYGYTF	TGTGCCTGGAGTGCCGGGCCTTTGGGCTACGGCTACACCTTC
NA	few	TRBV29-1	TRBJ2-7	CSVEAPPEQYF	TGCAGCGTTGAGGCCCCACCCGAGCAGTACTTC
NA	few	TRBV5-4	TRBJ1-6	CASSPSGSSPLHF	TGTGCCAGCAGCCCTTCGGGGAGTTCACCCCTCCACTTT